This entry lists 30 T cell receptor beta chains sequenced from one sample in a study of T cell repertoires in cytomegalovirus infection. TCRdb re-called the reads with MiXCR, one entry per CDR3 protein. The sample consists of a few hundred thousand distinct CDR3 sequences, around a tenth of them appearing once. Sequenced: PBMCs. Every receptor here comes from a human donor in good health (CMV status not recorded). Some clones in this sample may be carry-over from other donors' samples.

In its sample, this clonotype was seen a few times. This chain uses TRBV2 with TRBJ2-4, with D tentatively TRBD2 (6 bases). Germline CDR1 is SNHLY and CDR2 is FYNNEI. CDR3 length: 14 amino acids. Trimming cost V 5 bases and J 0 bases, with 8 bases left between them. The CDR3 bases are TGTGCCAGCAGTCAGGGAGGAGCCAAAAACATTCAGTACTTC. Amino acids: CASSQGGAKNIQYF.

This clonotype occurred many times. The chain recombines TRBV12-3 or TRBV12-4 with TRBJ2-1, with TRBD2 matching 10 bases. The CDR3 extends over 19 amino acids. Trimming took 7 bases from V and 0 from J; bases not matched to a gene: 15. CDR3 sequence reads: CASTPAGWASGSSYNEQFF. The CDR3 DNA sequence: TGTGCCAGCACCCCAGCGGGTTGGGCTAGCGGGAGCTCCTACAATGAGCAGTTCTTC.

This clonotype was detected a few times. The CDR3 is CASSGLGGHQPQHF. CDR3 in DNA: TGTGCCAGCAGTGGATTGGGGGGGCACCAGCCCCAGCATTTT. The V gene is TRBV25-1, the J gene TRBJ1-5; maybe TRBD1 (6 bases). The CDR3 is 14 residues long. Trimming left V 4 bases short and J 7 bases short, with 14 bases between. Germline CDR1 is MGHDK and CDR2 is SYGVNS. Looking up the rest from reference TRBV25-1 and TRBJ1-5 gives the full variable domain: EADIYQTPRYLVIGTGKKITLECSQTMGHDKMYWYQQDPGMELHLIHYSYGVNSTEKGDLSSESTVSRIRTEHFPLTLESARPSHTSQYLCASSGLGGHQPQHFGDGTRLSIL.

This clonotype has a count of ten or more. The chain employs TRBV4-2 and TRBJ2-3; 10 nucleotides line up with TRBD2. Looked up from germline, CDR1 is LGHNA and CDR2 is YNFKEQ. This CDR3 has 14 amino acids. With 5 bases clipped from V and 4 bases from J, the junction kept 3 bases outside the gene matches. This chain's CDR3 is CASSVAGGPDTQYF. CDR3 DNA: TGTGCCAGCAGCGTAGCGGGGGGTCCAGATACGCAGTATTTT.

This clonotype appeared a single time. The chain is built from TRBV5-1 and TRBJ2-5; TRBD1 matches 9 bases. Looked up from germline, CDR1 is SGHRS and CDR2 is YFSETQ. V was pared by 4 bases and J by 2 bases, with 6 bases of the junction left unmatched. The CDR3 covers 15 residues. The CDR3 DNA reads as TGCGCCAGCAGCAAATCCGGGACAGGGCAAGAGACCCAGTACTTC. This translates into CASSKSGTGQETQYF.

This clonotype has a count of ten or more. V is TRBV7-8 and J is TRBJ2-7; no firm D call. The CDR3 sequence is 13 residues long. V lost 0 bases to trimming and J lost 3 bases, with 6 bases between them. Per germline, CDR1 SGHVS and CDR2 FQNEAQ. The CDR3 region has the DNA TGTGCCAGCAGCTTAGCGATCGGCTACGAGCAGTACTTC. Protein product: CASSLAIGYEQYF.

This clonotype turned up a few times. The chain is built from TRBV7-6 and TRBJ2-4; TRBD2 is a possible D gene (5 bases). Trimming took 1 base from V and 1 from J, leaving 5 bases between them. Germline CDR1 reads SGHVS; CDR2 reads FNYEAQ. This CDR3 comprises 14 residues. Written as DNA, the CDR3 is TGTGCCAGCAGCTTAGGGGAGGCCAAAAACATTCAGTACTTC. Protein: CASSLGEAKNIQYF.

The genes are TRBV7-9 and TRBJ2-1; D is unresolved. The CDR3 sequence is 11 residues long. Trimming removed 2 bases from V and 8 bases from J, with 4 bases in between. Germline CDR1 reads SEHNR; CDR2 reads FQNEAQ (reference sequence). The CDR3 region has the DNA TGTGCCAGCAGCTTACAATATGAGCAGTTCTTC. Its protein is CASSLQYEQFF. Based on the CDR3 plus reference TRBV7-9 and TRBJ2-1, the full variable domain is DTGVSQNPRHKITKRGQNVTFRCDPISEHNRLYWYRQTLGQGPEFLTYFQNEAQLEKSRLLSDRFSAERPKGSFSTLEIQRTEQGDSAMYLCASSLQYEQFFGPGTRLTVL.

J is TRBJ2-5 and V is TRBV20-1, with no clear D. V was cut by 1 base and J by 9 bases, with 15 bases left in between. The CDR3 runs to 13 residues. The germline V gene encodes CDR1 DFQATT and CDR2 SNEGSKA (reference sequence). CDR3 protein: CSARGTERPAQYF. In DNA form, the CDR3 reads TGCAGTGCTAGAGGGACCGAAAGACCGGCCCAGTACTTC.

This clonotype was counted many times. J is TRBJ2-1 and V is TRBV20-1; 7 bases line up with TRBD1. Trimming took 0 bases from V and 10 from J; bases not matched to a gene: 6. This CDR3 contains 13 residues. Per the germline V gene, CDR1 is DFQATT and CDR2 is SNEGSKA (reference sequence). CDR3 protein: CSARDRQGGEQFF. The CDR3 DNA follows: TGCAGTGCTAGAGATCGACAGGGCGGCGAGCAGTTCTTC.

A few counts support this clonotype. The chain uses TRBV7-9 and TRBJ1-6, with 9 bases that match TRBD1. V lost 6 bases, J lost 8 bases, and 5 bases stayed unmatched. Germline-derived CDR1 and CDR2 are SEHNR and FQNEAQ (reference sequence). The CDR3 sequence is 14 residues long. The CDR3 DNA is TGTGCCAGCAGTCCCACAGGGGGCGATTCACCCCTCCACTTT. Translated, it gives CASSPTGGDSPLHF.

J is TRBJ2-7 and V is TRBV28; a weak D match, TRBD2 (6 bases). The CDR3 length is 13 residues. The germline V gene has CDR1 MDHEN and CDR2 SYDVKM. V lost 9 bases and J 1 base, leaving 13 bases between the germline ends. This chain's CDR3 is CASGGAVSYEQYF. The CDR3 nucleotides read TGTGCCAGTGGAGGGGCGGTGTCCTACGAGCAGTACTTC.

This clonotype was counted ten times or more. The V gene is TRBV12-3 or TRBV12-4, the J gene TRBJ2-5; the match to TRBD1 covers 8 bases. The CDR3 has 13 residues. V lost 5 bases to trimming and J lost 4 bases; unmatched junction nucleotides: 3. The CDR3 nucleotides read TGTGCCAGCAGTAGACAGGGGTTAGAGACCCAGTACTTC. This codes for CASSRQGLETQYF.

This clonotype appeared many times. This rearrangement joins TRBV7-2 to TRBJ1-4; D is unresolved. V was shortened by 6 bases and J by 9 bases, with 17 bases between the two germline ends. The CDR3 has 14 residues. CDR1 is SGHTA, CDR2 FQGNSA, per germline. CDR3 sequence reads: CASSPGPPPKKLFF. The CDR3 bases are TGTGCCAGCAGTCCCGGTCCACCCCCCAAAAAACTGTTTTTT. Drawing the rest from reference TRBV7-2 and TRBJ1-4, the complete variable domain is GAGVSQSPSNKVTEKGKDVELRCDPISGHTALYWYRQSLGQGLEFLIYFQGNSAPDKSGLPSDRFSAERTGGSVSTLTIQRTQQEDSAVYLCASSPGPPPKKLFFGSGTQLSVL.

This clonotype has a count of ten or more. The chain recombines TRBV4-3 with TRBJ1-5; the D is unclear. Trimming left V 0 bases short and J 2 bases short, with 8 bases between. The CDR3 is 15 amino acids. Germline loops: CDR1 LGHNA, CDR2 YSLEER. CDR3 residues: CASSQEGWGNQPQHF. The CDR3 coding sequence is TGCGCCAGCAGCCAAGAAGGGTGGGGCAATCAGCCCCAGCATTTT.

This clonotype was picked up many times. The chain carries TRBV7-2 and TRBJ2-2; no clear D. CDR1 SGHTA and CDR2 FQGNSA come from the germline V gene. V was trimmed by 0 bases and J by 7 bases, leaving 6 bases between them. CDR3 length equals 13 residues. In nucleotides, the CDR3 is TGTGCCAGCAGCTTAGCGAACGTCGGGGAGCTGTTTTTT. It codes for CASSLANVGELFF. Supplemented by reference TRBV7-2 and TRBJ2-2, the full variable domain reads GAGVSQSPSNKVTEKGKDVELRCDPISGHTALYWYRQSLGQGLEFLIYFQGNSAPDKSGLPSDRFSAERTGGSVSTLTIQRTQQEDSAVYLCASSLANVGELFFGEGSRLTVL.

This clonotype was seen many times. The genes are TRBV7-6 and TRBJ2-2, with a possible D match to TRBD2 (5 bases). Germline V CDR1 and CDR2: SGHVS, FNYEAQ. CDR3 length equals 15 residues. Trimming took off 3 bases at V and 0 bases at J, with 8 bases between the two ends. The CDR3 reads CASSLTKANTGELFF. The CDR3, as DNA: TGTGCCAGCAGCTTGACTAAGGCGAACACCGGGGAGCTGTTTTTT. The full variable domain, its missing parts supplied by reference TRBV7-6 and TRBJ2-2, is GAGVSQSPRYKVTKRGQDVALRCDPISGHVSLYWYRQALGQGPEFLTYFNYEAQQDKSGLPNDRFSAERPEGSISTLTIQRTEQRDSAMYRCASSLTKANTGELFFGEGSRLTVL.

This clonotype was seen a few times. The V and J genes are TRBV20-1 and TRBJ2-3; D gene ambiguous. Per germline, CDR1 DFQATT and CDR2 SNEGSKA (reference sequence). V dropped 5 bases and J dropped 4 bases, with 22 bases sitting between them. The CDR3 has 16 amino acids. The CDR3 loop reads CSARPGREVGADTQYF. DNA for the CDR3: TGCAGTGCTCGTCCGGGCCGCGAAGTTGGCGCAGATACGCAGTATTTT.

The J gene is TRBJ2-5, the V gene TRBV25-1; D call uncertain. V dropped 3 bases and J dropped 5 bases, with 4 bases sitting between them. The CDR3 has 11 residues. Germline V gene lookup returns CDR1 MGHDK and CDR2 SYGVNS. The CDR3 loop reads CASSELETQYF. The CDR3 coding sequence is TGTGCCAGCAGTGAGTTGGAGACCCAGTACTTC.

CDR3 residues: CASSQAGGFGELFF. The CDR3, as DNA: TGTGCCAGCAGCCAAGCTGGGGGTTTCGGGGAGCTGTTTTTT. The chain couples TRBV11-2 to TRBJ2-2; D possibly matches TRBD1 or TRBD2 (5 bases each). CDR1 and CDR2 from the germline V gene are SGHAT and FQNNGV. The CDR3 totals 14 residues. Trimming took 5 bases from V and 7 from J, leaving 14 bases between them.

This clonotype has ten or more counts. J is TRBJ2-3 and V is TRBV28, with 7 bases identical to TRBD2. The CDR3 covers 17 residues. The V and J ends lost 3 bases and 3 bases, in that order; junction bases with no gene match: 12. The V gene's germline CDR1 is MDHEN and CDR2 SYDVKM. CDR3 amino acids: CASSFFRRREQTDTQYF. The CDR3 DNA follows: TGTGCCAGCAGTTTTTTTCGTAGGCGGGAGCAGACAGATACGCAGTATTTT.

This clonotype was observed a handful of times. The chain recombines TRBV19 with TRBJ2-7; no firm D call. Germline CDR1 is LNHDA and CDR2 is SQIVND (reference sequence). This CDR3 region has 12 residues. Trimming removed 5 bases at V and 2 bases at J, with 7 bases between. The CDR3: CASSGSTYEQYF. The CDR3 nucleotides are TGTGCCAGTAGTGGCAGTACCTACGAGCAGTACTTC.

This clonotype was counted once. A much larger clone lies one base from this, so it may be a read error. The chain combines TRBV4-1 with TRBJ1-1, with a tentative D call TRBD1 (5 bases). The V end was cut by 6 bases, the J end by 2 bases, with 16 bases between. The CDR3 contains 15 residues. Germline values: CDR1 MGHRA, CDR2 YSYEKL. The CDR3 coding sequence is TGCGCCAGCAGTGACCGCAACAGGTCAAACACTGAAGCTTTCTTT. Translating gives CASSDRNRSNTEAFF.

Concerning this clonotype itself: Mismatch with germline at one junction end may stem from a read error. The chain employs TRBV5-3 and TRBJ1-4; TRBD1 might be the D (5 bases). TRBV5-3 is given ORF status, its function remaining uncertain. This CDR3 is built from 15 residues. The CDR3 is CASSYRDSGNEKLFF. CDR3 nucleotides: TGTGCCAGCAGCTACCGGGACTCCGGTAATGAAAAACTGTTTTTT.

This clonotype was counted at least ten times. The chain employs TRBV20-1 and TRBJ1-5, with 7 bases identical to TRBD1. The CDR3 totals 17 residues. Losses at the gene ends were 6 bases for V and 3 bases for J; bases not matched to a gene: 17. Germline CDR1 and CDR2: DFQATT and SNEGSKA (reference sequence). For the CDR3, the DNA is TGCAGTGCCCCCGGACCGATACCGGGACAGATCAATCAGCCCCAGCATTTT. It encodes CSAPGPIPGQINQPQHF.

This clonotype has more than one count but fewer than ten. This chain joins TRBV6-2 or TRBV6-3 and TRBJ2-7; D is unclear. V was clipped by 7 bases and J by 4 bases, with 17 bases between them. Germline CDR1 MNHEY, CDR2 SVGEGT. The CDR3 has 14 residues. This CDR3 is CASTSPLGLYEQYF. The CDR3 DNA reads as TGTGCCAGCACCTCACCCCTAGGTCTTTACGAGCAGTACTTC.

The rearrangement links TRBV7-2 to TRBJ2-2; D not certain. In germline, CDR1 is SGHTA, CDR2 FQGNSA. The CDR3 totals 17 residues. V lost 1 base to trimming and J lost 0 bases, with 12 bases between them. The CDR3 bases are TGTGCCAGCAGCTTAGATCCAGCGTACGCGAACACCGGGGAGCTGTTTTTT. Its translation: CASSLDPAYANTGELFF.

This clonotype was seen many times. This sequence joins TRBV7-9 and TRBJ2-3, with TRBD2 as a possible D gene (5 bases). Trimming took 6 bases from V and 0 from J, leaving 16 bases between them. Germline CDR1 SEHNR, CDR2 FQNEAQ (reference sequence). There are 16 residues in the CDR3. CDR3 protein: CASRTLGEISTDTQYF. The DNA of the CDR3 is TGTGCCAGCAGAACCCTGGGAGAGATTAGCACAGATACGCAGTATTTT.

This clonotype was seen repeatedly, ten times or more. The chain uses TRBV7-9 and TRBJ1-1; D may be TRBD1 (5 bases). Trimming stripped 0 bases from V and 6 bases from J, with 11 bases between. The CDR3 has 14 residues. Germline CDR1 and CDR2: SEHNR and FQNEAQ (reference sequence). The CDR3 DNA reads TGTGCCAGCAGCTTAGCAGGACACCCTCCTGAAGCTTTCTTT. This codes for CASSLAGHPPEAFF.

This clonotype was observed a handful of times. The CDR3 DNA reads as TGTGCCAGCAGCCGTTTCACGGCCGGGGAGCTGTTTTTT. Translated: CASSRFTAGELFF. The chain combines TRBV14 with TRBJ2-2, with D hard to call. The CDR3 is made up of 13 amino acids. V was clipped by 4 bases and J by 6 bases, with 9 bases between them. Germline CDR1 is SGHDN and CDR2 is FVKESK.